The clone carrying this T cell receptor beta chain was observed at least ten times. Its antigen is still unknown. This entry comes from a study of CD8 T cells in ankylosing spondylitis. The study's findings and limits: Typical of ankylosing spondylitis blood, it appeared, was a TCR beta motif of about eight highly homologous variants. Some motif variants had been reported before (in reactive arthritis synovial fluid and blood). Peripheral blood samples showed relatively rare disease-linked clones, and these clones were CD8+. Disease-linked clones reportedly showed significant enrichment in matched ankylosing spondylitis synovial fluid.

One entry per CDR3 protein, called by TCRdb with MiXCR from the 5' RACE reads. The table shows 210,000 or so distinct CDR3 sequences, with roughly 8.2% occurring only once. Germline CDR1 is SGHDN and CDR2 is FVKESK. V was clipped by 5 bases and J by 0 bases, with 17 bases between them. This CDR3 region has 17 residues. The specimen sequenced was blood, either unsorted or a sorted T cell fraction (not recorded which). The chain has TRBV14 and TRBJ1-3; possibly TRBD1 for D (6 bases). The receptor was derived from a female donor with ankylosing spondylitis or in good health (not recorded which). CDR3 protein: CASSAEQQGFSGNTIYF. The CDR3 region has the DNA TGTGCCAGCAGCGCCGAGCAACAGGGATTCTCTGGAAACACCATATATTTT.